This paragraph covers one TCR beta chain sequence. Its antigen is unidentified. This sample stems from a study of T cell responses to AZD1222 COVID-19 vaccine. Points from the study as a whole: Spike as a whole was targeted by vaccine-associated CD4 TCRs, dominant at 160-218 and 743-854. Spike-specific TCR repertoires showed rising breadth and depth after two AZD1222 doses.

Per germline, CDR1 MNHEY and CDR2 SVGAGI. This CDR3 contains 11 residues. Trimming stripped 5 bases from V and 6 bases from J, with 6 bases between. Method: immunoSEQ multiplex PCR; TCRdb's copy keeps in-frame clones and lacks some. The table includes under 55,000 clones, about 81% detected once. The receptor was isolated from an adult in good health. The material was peripheral blood, obtained on day 0 of AZD1222 vaccination. This chain joins TRBV6-5 and TRBJ2-3; D uncertain. Here the CDR3 reads CASSLVDTQYF. The CDR3 DNA sequence: TGTGCCAGCAGTCTGGTCGATACGCAGTATTTT.